This T cell receptor beta chain was identified in a study of T cells expressing NK-cell markers. The wider study: Seven of the eight sequenced donors were HCMV-seropositive; one was seronegative.

The TCR beta cDNA came from 5'RACE template switching with UMIs. For each CDR3 protein, TCRdb gives one entry from its re-call of the 5' RACE reads, without DNA. This sample's clone table lists more than 400,000 distinct CDR3 sequences. The CDR3 has 15 residues. A word on this clonotype: The antigen is not known.

Study-level points and caveats: Leadership of the CD3+CD56-NKG2C+ fraction also belonged to these clonotypes in four donors. Top CD8+ clonotypes included the dominant CD3+CD56+NKG2C+ clonotypes in 5 or 6 donors.

Specimen: blood T cells: a sorted CD56 or NKG2C T cell subset, CD4+ or CD8+ T cells, or bulk PBMC T cells (not recorded which). The V call is TRBV12-3 or TRBV12-4, the J call TRBJ2-1; TCRdb's D call of TRBD1 is untestable without DNA. The clonotype was recovered from a woman aged 18 to 75 in good health. CDR3 loop: CASSPGTGARNEQFF.